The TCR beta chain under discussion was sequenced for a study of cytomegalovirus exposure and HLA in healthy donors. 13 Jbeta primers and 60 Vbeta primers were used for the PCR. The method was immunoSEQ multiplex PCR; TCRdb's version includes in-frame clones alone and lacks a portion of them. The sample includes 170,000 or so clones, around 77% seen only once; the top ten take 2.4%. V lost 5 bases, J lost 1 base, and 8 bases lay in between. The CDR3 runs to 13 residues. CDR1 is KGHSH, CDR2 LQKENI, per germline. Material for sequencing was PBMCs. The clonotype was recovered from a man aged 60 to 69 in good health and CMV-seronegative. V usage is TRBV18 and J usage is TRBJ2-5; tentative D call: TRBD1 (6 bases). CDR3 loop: CASSTGSQETQYF. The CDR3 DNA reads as TGTGCCAGCTCAACAGGGAGCCAAGAGACCCAGTACTTC. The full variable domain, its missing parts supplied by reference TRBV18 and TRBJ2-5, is NAGVMQNPRHLVRRRGQEARLRCSPMKGHSHVYWYRQLPEEGLKFMVYLQKENIIDESGMPKERFSAEFPKEGPSILRIQQVVRGDSAAYFCASSTGSQETQYFGPGTRLLVL.